What follows is one T cell receptor beta chain and its context. TCRdb itself ran the 5' RACE reads through MiXCR, one entry per CDR3 protein. Of 650,000 to 800,000 distinct CDR3 sequences in the sample, 8% to 9% are singletons; the top ten hold approximately 0.96%. Germline loops: CDR1 MNHNS, CDR2 SASEGT. The CDR3 runs to 13 residues. V dropped 6 bases and J dropped 4 bases, with 13 bases sitting between them. The record originates from a study of identical twins. These data also featured in a second study, about yellow fever vaccine responses in identical twins. From that report: Reported findings indicate that twins' vaccine T cell responses seemed partially convergent, partially personalized.

Specimen: PBMCs. The receptor's source is a woman aged 18-29 years in good health. J is TRBJ2-7 and V is TRBV6-1; D possibly matches TRBD1 or TRBD2 (5 bases each). As DNA, the CDR3 is TGTGCCAGCAGGGTACAGAGGGGTTACGAGCAGTACTTC. As protein: CASRVQRGYEQYF.